These 6 T cell receptor beta chains share one sample of origin, sequenced in a study of CD8 T cells in Susac syndrome. 0.5 to 1 ug RNA was reverse transcribed with random hexamers. TCRdb redid the calling of the immunoSEQ multiplex PCR reads with MiXCR, one entry per CDR3 protein. Here the sample spans roughly 200,000 distinct CDR3 sequences, 85% to 95% being singletons. Source material: CD4+ T cells from PBMCs. Source of these receptors: a human donor in good health.

Details on this clonotype: At one end, the junction sequence differs from germline, possibly due to a read error. The gene calls are TRBV7-7 and TRBJ2-1, with 9 bases that match TRBD2. CDR3 size: 15 residues. From germline, CDR1 is SSHAT and CDR2 FNYEAQ (reference sequence). CDR3 sequence reads: CASSLLSGSSDEQFF. As DNA, the CDR3 is TGTGCTAGCAGCTTACTTAGCGGGAGTAGCGATGAGCAGTTCTTC.

The chain combines TRBV6-2 or TRBV6-3 with TRBJ2-5, with 13 bases that match TRBD2. V was pared by 4 bases and J by 1 base, with 3 bases of the junction left unmatched. Germline CDR1 MNHEY, CDR2 SVGEGT. This CDR3 comprises 16 residues. CDR3 amino acids: CASSFGLAGAQETQYF. CDR3 sequence (DNA): TGTGCCAGCAGTTTCGGACTAGCGGGAGCCCAAGAGACCCAGTACTTC.

The rearrangement joins TRBV14 to TRBJ2-1; D not certain. V dropped 1 base and J dropped 10 bases, with 5 bases sitting between them. CDR3 length: 11 residues. Germline V lookup: CDR1 SGHDN, CDR2 FVKESK. CDR3 in amino acids: CASSQGIEQFF. The CDR3 DNA sequence: TGTGCCAGCAGCCAAGGAATAGAGCAGTTCTTC.

The chain uses TRBV29-1 and TRBJ1-2; tentatively, D is TRBD1 (5 bases). The CDR3 consists of 13 residues. CDR1 and CDR2 (germline): SQVTM, ANQGSEA. The V and J ends lost 1 base and 4 bases respectively, with 10 bases between them. In nucleotides, the CDR3 is TGCAGCGTTGAAGGCACAGGACTCTATGGCTACACCTTC. Its protein product is CSVEGTGLYGYTF.

This chain links TRBV20-1 with TRBJ2-7, with 11 nucleotides matching TRBD1. The CDR3 totals 12 residues. CDR1 is DFQATT, CDR2 SNEGSKA, per germline (reference sequence). V was clipped by 5 bases and J by 10 bases; unmatched bases: 7. CDR3 sequence: CSADGQGAEQYF. The CDR3 DNA is TGCAGTGCTGATGGACAGGGGGCGGAACAGTACTTC.

The rearrangement uses TRBV15 and TRBJ2-3; D may be TRBD1 (6 bases). This CDR3 is 13 amino acids long. Trimming left V 3 bases short and J 5 bases short, with 9 bases between. Per the germline V gene, CDR1 is LNHNV and CDR2 is YYDKDF (reference sequence). The CDR3 loop is CATSSLQGDTQYF. CDR3 in DNA: TGTGCCACCAGCAGTTTACAGGGAGATACGCAGTATTTT.